One sample yielded the 25 T cell receptor beta chains listed below, sequenced in a study of CD8 T cells in ankylosing spondylitis. MiXCR, applied by TCRdb to the 5' RACE reads, yields one record per CDR3 protein. The table lists over 200,000 distinct CDR3 sequences, roughly 10% of them singletons, with 21% in the top ten. Material for sequencing was blood, either unsorted or a sorted T cell fraction (not recorded which). The receptor set was obtained from a male donor with ankylosing spondylitis or in good health (not recorded which).

Many counts were recorded for this clonotype. In DNA, the CDR3 is TGTGCCAGCAGCTTAATAAGGTTGGGCGAGACCCAGTACTTC. Its translation: CASSLIRLGETQYF. This chain uses TRBV7-9 with TRBJ2-5; D remains ambiguous. The CDR3 sequence is 14 residues long. Germline loops: CDR1 SEHNR, CDR2 FQNEAQ (reference sequence). Trimming stripped 2 bases from V and 5 bases from J, with 12 bases between.

This clonotype turned up a few times. This sequence joins TRBV12-3 or TRBV12-4 and TRBJ1-5; TRBD1 agrees at 11 bases. Trimming cost V 1 base and J 6 bases; bases outside gene matches: 2. The CDR3 totals 15 residues. CDR3 residues: CASSLDGQGAQPQHF. CDR3 in DNA: TGTGCCAGCAGTTTAGACGGACAGGGGGCTCAGCCCCAGCATTTT.

In this sample, this clonotype turned up many times. The rearrangement uses TRBV20-1 and TRBJ1-1; D is undetermined. V lost 2 bases and J 5 bases, leaving 9 bases between the germline ends. The CDR3 has 12 residues. In germline, CDR1 is DFQATT, CDR2 SNEGSKA (reference sequence). The CDR3 loop is CSARFSLTEAFF. The CDR3 DNA is TGCAGTGCTAGATTTTCCCTGACTGAAGCTTTCTTT.

There are many counts of this clonotype. The CDR3 protein is CASSQDRGDNEQFF. The CDR3 DNA follows: TGTGCCAGCAGCCAAGATAGGGGGGACAATGAGCAGTTCTTC. The rearrangement joins TRBV3-1 to TRBJ2-1; D may be TRBD1 or TRBD2 (6 bases each). Germline V gene data show CDR1 as LGHDT and CDR2 as YNNKEL (reference sequence). V lost 0 bases and J 5 bases, leaving 8 bases between the germline ends. CDR3 length: 14 amino acids.

This clonotype was picked up many times. The CDR3 DNA sequence: TGTGCCAGCAGCTTATCTGGACAGCTGTATTCACCCCTCCACTTT. Amino acids: CASSLSGQLYSPLHF. This chain connects TRBV7-2 to TRBJ1-6, with a possible D match to TRBD1 (6 bases). Germline CDR1 and CDR2: SGHTA and FQGNSA. The CDR3 runs to 15 residues. Trimming left V 2 bases short and J 8 bases short, with 13 bases between. The variable domain in full, completed from reference TRBV7-2 and TRBJ1-6, reads GAGVSQSPSNKVTEKGKDVELRCDPISGHTALYWYRQSLGQGLEFLIYFQGNSAPDKSGLPSDRFSAERTGGSVSTLTIQRTQQEDSAVYLCASSLSGQLYSPLHFGNGTRLTVT.

This clonotype was detected a few times. The chain employs TRBV2 and TRBJ2-7; 7 bases map to TRBD1. The CDR3 is 13 amino acids. The V gene's germline CDR1 is SNHLY and CDR2 FYNNEI. Trimming cost V 6 bases and J 5 bases; bases outside gene matches: 7. The CDR3, as DNA: TGTGCCAGCAGACAAGACAGGGTTAACGAGCAGTACTTC. Protein sequence: CASRQDRVNEQYF. Together with reference TRBV2 and TRBJ2-7, the CDR3 gives the full variable domain: EPEVTQTPSHQVTQMGQEVILRCVPISNHLYFYWYRQILGQKVEFLVSFYNNEISEKSEIFDDQFSVERPDGSNFTLKIRSTKLEDSAMYFCASRQDRVNEQYFGPGTRLTVT.

This clonotype has a count of ten or more. The chain recombines TRBV6-1 with TRBJ2-7; D call uncertain. V was trimmed by 4 bases and J by 0 bases, leaving 16 bases between them. The CDR3 is 16 amino acids. Per the germline V gene, CDR1 is MNHNS and CDR2 is SASEGT. The CDR3 DNA reads as TGTGCCAGCAGTGCCTCACAAGAGAGGAGCTCCTACGAGCAGTACTTC. Translated: CASSASQERSSYEQYF.

This sequence joins TRBV4-2 and TRBJ2-2; weak D call: TRBD2 (5 bases). Germline V lookup: CDR1 LGHNA, CDR2 YNFKEQ. This CDR3 is 17 amino acids long. Trimming took off 1 base at V and 2 bases at J, with 14 bases between the two ends. CDR3 sequence: CASSQALMRENTGELFF. The CDR3 DNA sequence: TGTGCCAGCAGCCAAGCCCTTATGAGGGAAAACACCGGGGAGCTGTTTTTT.

Details on this clonotype: With a much larger clone just one base away, this may be a read error. This rearrangement joins TRBV20-1 to TRBJ2-1; 8 bases line up with TRBD2. The CDR3 runs to 14 residues. Germline assignment: CDR1 DFQATT and CDR2 SNEGSKA (reference sequence). Trimming cost V 8 bases and J 4 bases; bases outside gene matches: 10. CDR3 sequence reads: CSSLGLGEYNEQFF. In nucleotides, the CDR3 is TGCAGTTCTTTGGGACTAGGGGAATACAATGAGCAGTTCTTC.

This clonotype has only one observation. The CDR3 region is CASSPHLWRTGSAQHF. DNA of the CDR3: TGTGCCAGCAGCCCGCACCTCTGGCGGACGGGCTCGGCCCAGCATTTT. The J gene is TRBJ1-5, the V gene TRBV7-2; no definite D call. The length of the CDR3 is 16 residues. The germline V gene encodes CDR1 SGHTA and CDR2 FQGNSA. Trimming took 5 bases from V and 11 from J, leaving 25 bases between them.

This clonotype was seen repeatedly, ten times or more. The rearrangement uses TRBV2 and TRBJ2-5; tentative D call: TRBD2 (5 bases). The V gene lost 7 bases and the J gene lost 3 bases, with 9 bases spanning the gap. This CDR3 has 12 residues. The germline V gene encodes CDR1 SNHLY and CDR2 FYNNEI. CDR3 bases: TGTGCCAGCAACGTGAGGGAAGAGACCCAGTACTTC. Translation: CASNVREETQYF.

In this sample, this clonotype turned up many times. V gene TRBV20-1 combines with J gene TRBJ2-3; 10 nucleotides match TRBD2. There are 16 residues in the CDR3. Germline V CDR1 and CDR2: DFQATT, SNEGSKA (reference sequence). J lost 3 bases, V lost 4 bases, and 10 bases had no gene match. Here the CDR3 DNA reads TGCAGTGCTACCGAACCGGGACTAGCGAAGACAGATACGCAGTATTTT. This translates into CSATEPGLAKTDTQYF.

This clonotype came up a few times. The chain is built from TRBV6-1 and TRBJ2-1; 11 nucleotides match TRBD2. V dropped 0 bases and J dropped 6; count of bases not matched to a gene: 1. This CDR3 has 15 residues. The germline V gene encodes CDR1 MNHNS and CDR2 SASEGT. The CDR3 coding sequence is TGTGCCAGCAGTGAAGCTAGCGGGGGGGCCAATGAGCAGTTCTTC. Amino acids: CASSEASGGANEQFF.

This clonotype was detected only a few times. V is TRBV28 and J is TRBJ2-7, with 8 bases aligning to TRBD1. After removal of 6 bases from V and 5 bases from J, the junction contained 6 bases not matched to a gene. Germline lookup yields CDR1 MDHEN and CDR2 SYDVKM. The length of the CDR3 is 13 residues. The CDR3 bases are TGTGCCAGCAGGGGACAGGCTTTGAACGAGCAGTACTTC. Protein product: CASRGQALNEQYF.

This CDR3 is CSARWGGTDTQYF. CDR3 DNA: TGCAGTGCCCGGTGGGGGGGCACAGATACGCAGTATTTT. The rearrangement links TRBV20-1 to TRBJ2-3; a possible D gene is TRBD2 (6 bases). V lost 6 bases and J lost 1, with 11 bases in between. This CDR3 is 13 amino acids long. Germline values: CDR1 DFQATT, CDR2 SNEGSKA (reference sequence).

The chain combines TRBV5-6 with TRBJ2-5; D unclear. The CDR3 is 13 amino acids. The germline V gene encodes CDR1 SGHDT and CDR2 YYEEEE. The V end was cut by 4 bases, the J end by 4 bases, with 11 bases between. The CDR3 nucleotides read TGTGCCAGCAGCCCGGTCCATTTAGAGACCCAGTACTTC. As protein: CASSPVHLETQYF.

The table lists this clonotype with many counts. This chain uses TRBV29-1 with TRBJ1-1; 8 nucleotides align to TRBD1. The CDR3 is 13 amino acids. V was pared by 7 bases and J by 1 base, with 5 bases of the junction left unmatched. Germline V gene lookup returns CDR1 SQVTM and CDR2 ANQGSEA. The DNA for the CDR3 is TGCAGCGGTAATGACAGGGGGAACACTGAAGCTTTCTTT. Encoded protein: CSGNDRGNTEAFF.

This clonotype was detected only once. A much larger clone is a single base away; this may be a read error. The chain links TRBV20-1 to TRBJ2-7; 7 positions agree with TRBD1. The germline CDR1 and CDR2 sequences are DFQATT and SNEGSKA (reference sequence). The V segment lost 6 bases and the J segment 3 bases; nucleotides outside the gene matches: 14. This CDR3 has 15 amino acids. CDR3 region: CSAVPAQGLSYEQYF. As DNA, the CDR3 is TGCAGTGCAGTACCGGCACAGGGGTTGAGCTACGAGCAGTACTTC.

A few counts support this clonotype. The chain combines TRBV11-2 with TRBJ2-3; perhaps TRBD1 as D (5 bases). V lost 5 bases to trimming and J lost 5 bases, with 11 bases between them. This CDR3 has 13 residues. Looked up from germline, CDR1 is SGHAT and CDR2 is FQNNGV. CDR3 DNA sequence: TGTGCCAGCAGCACATGGGGCGGAGATACGCAGTATTTT. This codes for CASSTWGGDTQYF.

This clonotype was recorded at least ten times. The V and J genes are TRBV6-5 and TRBJ2-3; D possibly corresponds to TRBD1 (5 bases). CDR3 length equals 13 residues. Trimming removed 2 bases from V and 4 bases from J, with 7 bases in between. Germline assignment: CDR1 MNHEY and CDR2 SVGAGI. The DNA of the CDR3 is TGTGCCAGCAGTTACCCAGGGTCAGATACGCAGTATTTT. This encodes CASSYPGSDTQYF.

This clonotype came up a few times. The J gene is TRBJ2-5, the V gene TRBV20-1; D not certain. The CDR3 is made up of 12 amino acids. Germline lookup yields CDR1 DFQATT and CDR2 SNEGSKA (reference sequence). Trimming shortened V by 8 bases and J by 3 bases, and 13 bases separated the two germline ends. The CDR3 DNA follows: TGCAGTCCCCCCTCGATTGAAGAGACCCAGTACTTC. Amino acid sequence: CSPPSIEETQYF.

The chain joins TRBV12-3 or TRBV12-4 to TRBJ2-3, with TRBD2 matching 7 bases. The CDR3 runs 14 residues. The ends lost 4 bases at V and 11 bases at J; junction bases unmatched: 12. CDR3 in DNA: TGTGCCAGCAGTTCACAAGAATGGACTAGGAGGCAGTATTTT. Amino acid sequence: CASSSQEWTRRQYF.

This clonotype has a handful of counts. The chain couples TRBV5-1 to TRBJ1-1; possible D gene TRBD1, 5 bases. The CDR3 spans 18 residues. CDR1 and CDR2 from the germline V gene are SGHRS and YFSETQ. Deletions cut 0 bases from V and 3 bases from J, with 21 bases between. The CDR3, as DNA: TGCGCCAGCAGCTTGGACCCACCGCCGGAAGGGGCGGACACTGAAGCTTTCTTT. Protein sequence: CASSLDPPPEGADTEAFF.

This clonotype was recorded many times. This sequence joins TRBV5-1 and TRBJ1-4, with D possibly TRBD1 on 5 matching bases. Germline V lookup: CDR1 SGHRS, CDR2 YFSETQ. The CDR3 runs to 15 residues. Trimming removed 4 bases at V and 5 bases at J, with 15 bases between. CDR3 in DNA: TGCGCCAGCAGCGGCCCCGGGACGAGGAATGAAAAACTGTTTTTT. It codes for CASSGPGTRNEKLFF.

This clonotype was picked up many times. The V call is TRBV12-3 or TRBV12-4, the J call TRBJ2-1; 7 nucleotides agree with TRBD2. CDR3 length: 14 residues. V was clipped by 7 bases and J by 6 bases; unmatched bases: 9. The CDR3 protein is CASTFVGGFNEQFF. As DNA, the CDR3 is TGTGCCAGCACCTTTGTGGGGGGGTTCAATGAGCAGTTCTTC.